This paragraph reports one T cell receptor (beta chain). Its antigen remains undetermined. Base qualities were left out, and no much larger clone turns up one base away. These data originate in a study of T-cell memory formation after mild COVID-19 (dated by TCRdb to about 2021). Notes on the research overall: TCR sequence clusters from the two donors were largely donor specific. Longitudinal TCRalpha and TCRbeta repertoire sequencing tracked T-cell clones expanding and contracting after mild COVID-19 in two donors. Two young, previously healthy adult volunteers, one female and one male, were included in the cohort.

Ficoll-Paque density gradient centrifugation was the method used to isolate PBMCs. Overall results and qualifications from the work: From day 15 to 85, contracting clones showed balanced CD4/CD8 phenotypes, whereas a second wave of clones that expanded from day 15 to 37 leaned towards CD4+. The second-wave clones that peaked on day 37 were not confirmed to be SARS-CoV-2 specific. Some responding clones were detected in pre-infection memory, suggesting pre-existing cross-reactive memory T cells joined the SARS-CoV-2 response. Contracting CD4+ clones appeared mostly in the CM and EM memory subsets, whereas CD8+ clones were enriched in EMRA. The study included only a couple of mild cases, and larger cohorts that include severe cases with pre-infection samples were judged to be necessary.

Sequencing used an Illumina NovaSeq 6000. TCRalpha and TCRbeta cDNA libraries were built by 5'RACE with constant-segment primers, adding sample barcodes and unique molecular identifiers. Trizol reagent was used to extract RNA from every sample. Libraries were amplified in two PCR steps, with a second sample barcode and Illumina TruSeq adapters added in the second step. Libraries were sequenced on an Illumina NovaSeq with 2 x 150 bp paired-end reads. For the original study's pipeline: With migec v1.2.7, reads were demultiplexed and then collapsed into UMI-guided consensus sequences. Using mixcr v2.1.11, the UMI consensuses were aligned to TRA and TRB V and J templates and assembled into clonotypes. A clonotype was counted as expanded or contracted only if both edgeR and NoisET called the change significant, with noise models trained on biological replicates. For edgeR calls, the cutoffs were a false discovery rate-adjusted p below 0.01 and a log2 fold-change threshold of 1. As an exploratory analysis of dynamics, PCA with hierarchical clustering was applied to max-normalized trajectories of the 1000 most abundant clonotypes. Separately sequenced CD4+ and CD8+ repertoires were used to assign a CD4 or CD8 phenotype to each responding clone. In-frame beta chains were kept once TCRdb had trimmed the public reads at Q25 with fastp and called clones with MiXCR. Every CDR3 protein is listed once, alongside the most common genes and DNA of its rows. These V and J calls originate from TCRdb's pipeline instead of the authors' own analysis. Recorded for this sample are a few hundred thousand distinct CDR3 sequences; 20% to 25% of them occurred a single time. The ten largest clones capture 8.8% of the sample.

The CDR3 starts with the cysteine, ends with the phenylalanine, and has 15 residues. Here the CDR3 DNA is all that survives: 45 bases in frame from base 1. CDR1 MGHRA and CDR2 YSYEKL are derived from the germline V gene. The junction shows trimming of 4 bases on V and 5 bases on J, and the gene matches do not reach 5 bases of it. Sequencing used PBMCs or a T cell subset sorted from them (not recorded which). The clonotype was recovered from an adult woman who had mild COVID-19 (a few samples of this study predate the infection). The sample titles of this study are shuffled in the database, so cell type and time point are left out; the donor was told from shared clones. The chain employs TRBV4-1 and TRBJ2-1; 10 junctional bases match TRBD2. In nucleotide form, the sequence is TGCGCCAGCAGCCCTCTAGCGGGGGAAAACAATGAGCAGTTCTTC. This is translated as CASSPLAGENNEQFF.